The clone carrying this T cell receptor (beta chain) was found many times. The antigen remains unidentified. The data were taken from a study of human T cells and chemical hapten exposure. Study-wide findings and caveats: With alopecia, donors may have immune responses unlike healthy people's.

Time point defined: patch test 2, 6 weeks after DPC sensitization. The treatment: therapeutic diphenylcyclopropenone sensitization with weekly scalp DPC. Germline loops: CDR1 KGHSH, CDR2 LQKENI. V gave up 2 bases and J gave up 3 bases; unmatched junction bases: 21. This CDR3 is 20 amino acids long. Unique molecular identifiers were attached to individual cDNA molecules within the library. TCRdb itself ran the RACE reads through MiXCR, one entry per CDR3 protein. The table includes about 84,000 distinct CDR3 sequences, about 10% detected once. The material sequenced was whole blood, taken in connection with sensitization to the hapten diphenylcyclopropenone (DPC). This chain joins TRBV18 and TRBJ2-7; TRBD1 aligns across 8 bases. This clonotype was sampled from a woman aged 45 to 65 with alopecia areata. Some clones in this sample may be carry-over from other donors' samples. In DNA, the CDR3 is TGTGCCAGCTCACCATCATCTTATGACGGTCGGACAGGGATAAACTACGAGCAGTACTTC. This encodes CASSPSSYDGRTGINYEQYF.